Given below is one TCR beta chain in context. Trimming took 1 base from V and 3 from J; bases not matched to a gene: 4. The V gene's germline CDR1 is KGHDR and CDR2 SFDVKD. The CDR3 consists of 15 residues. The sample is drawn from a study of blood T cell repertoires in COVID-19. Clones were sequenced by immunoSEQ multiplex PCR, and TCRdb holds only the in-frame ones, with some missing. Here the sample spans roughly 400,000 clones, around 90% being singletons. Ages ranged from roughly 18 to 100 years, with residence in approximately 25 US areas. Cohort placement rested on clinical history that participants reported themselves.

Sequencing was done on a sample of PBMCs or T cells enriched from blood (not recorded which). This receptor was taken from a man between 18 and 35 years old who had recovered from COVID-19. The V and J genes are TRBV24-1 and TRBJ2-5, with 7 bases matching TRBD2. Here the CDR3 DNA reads TGTGCCACCAGTGATTTCGGCAGCGGGAAAGAGACCCAGTACTTC. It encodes CATSDFGSGKETQYF.